The clone carrying this TCR beta chain has just a few counts. Its antigen remains unidentified. This sample is part of a study of T cell responses to AZD1222 COVID-19 vaccine. The V gene's germline CDR1 is SNHLY and CDR2 FYNNEI. The CDR3 spans 15 residues. Between the trimmed V and J ends, which lost 3 bases and 0 bases, there was a span of 11 bases. TCRdb's copy holds only in-frame clones and misses some; the assay was immunoSEQ multiplex PCR. The repertoire includes some 130,000 clones, 86% of them detected once, and 20% to 25% sits in the top ten. General study points: Reportedly, close to half of spike-specific TCRs are directed against unmutated variant regions. Females made up more of the donors, who were largely white British, and clonal diversity may have come out too low.

This material consisted of peripheral blood, taken on day 0 of AZD1222 vaccination. The chain uses TRBV2 and TRBJ1-1, with D hard to call. This sequence originates from an adult in good health. This CDR3 is CASSDDSYLNTEAFF. The DNA for the CDR3 is TGTGCCAGCAGTGATGACTCGTACCTGAACACTGAAGCTTTCTTT.